The 21 T cell receptor beta chains below come from one sample, sequenced in a study of cytomegalovirus exposure and HLA in healthy donors. The PCR had 60 Vbeta and 13 Jbeta primers. Clones were sequenced by immunoSEQ multiplex PCR, and TCRdb holds only the in-frame ones, with some missing. The sample lists about 200,000 clones, about 88% occurring once. The sequencing sample was made of PBMCs. These receptors came from a woman in her twenties or thirties in good health and CMV-seronegative.

The V and J genes are TRBV5-1 and TRBJ2-7, with TRBD2 identical over 10 bases. Germline assignment: CDR1 SGHRS and CDR2 YFSETQ. The CDR3 is made up of 17 amino acids. V was pared by 5 bases and J by 2 bases, with 13 bases of the junction left unmatched. The CDR3 bases are TGCGCCAGCAGTCAAACAATAGCGGGGGGTCTGACCTACGAGCAGTACTTC. Translated: CASSQTIAGGLTYEQYF.

This chain uses TRBV5-1 with TRBJ2-7; 8 bases are a match to TRBD1. The CDR3 spans 20 residues. V trimming: 4 bases; J trimming: 2 bases; junction bases outside the gene matches: 23. The germline V gene encodes CDR1 SGHRS and CDR2 YFSETQ. CDR3 in amino acids: CASSPRTGTLSGGVTYEQYF. DNA of the CDR3: TGCGCCAGCAGCCCGAGGACAGGGACCTTGAGCGGAGGGGTCACCTACGAGCAGTACTTC.

The CDR3 nucleotides read TGTGCCAGCAGTTCCAGGACAGGGCAGAGCAATCAGCCCCAGCATTTT. It codes for CASSSRTGQSNQPQHF. The chain is built from TRBV6-5 and TRBJ1-5, with 8 bases fitting TRBD1. Germline CDR1 is MNHEY and CDR2 is SVGAGI. The CDR3 loop spans 16 amino acids. The V and J ends lost 4 bases and 1 base, in that order; junction bases with no gene match: 6.

This rearrangement joins TRBV5-1 to TRBJ1-1; 10 nucleotides line up with TRBD1. CDR3 length: 18 residues. J lost 0 bases, V lost 0 bases, and 8 bases had no gene match. Germline V gene sequence: CDR1 SGHRS, CDR2 YFSETQ. The CDR3 coding sequence is TGCGCCAGCAGCTTGGGACGCCGACAGGGGGCACTGAACACTGAAGCTTTCTTT. As protein: CASSLGRRQGALNTEAFF.

The rearrangement uses TRBV27 and TRBJ2-7, with 12 bases matching TRBD2. The ends lost 2 bases at V and 5 bases at J; junction bases unmatched: 7. From germline, CDR1 is MNHEY and CDR2 SMNVEV (reference sequence). The length of the CDR3 is 16 residues. CDR3 protein: CASSLILAGGINEQYF. The CDR3 coding sequence is TGTGCCAGCAGTTTAATACTAGCGGGAGGAATCAACGAGCAGTACTTC.

DNA of the CDR3: TGCGCCAGCAGCTGGGGACTAGACGAGCAGTTCTTC. It is translated as CASSWGLDEQFF. This sequence joins TRBV5-1 and TRBJ2-1; 8 bases line up with TRBD2. Trimming cost V 3 bases and J 10 bases; bases outside gene matches: 3. This CDR3 region has 12 residues. Germline V gives CDR1 SGHRS, CDR2 YFSETQ.

The CDR3 DNA reads as TGTGCCAGCAGGGGACAGGGGGCGTTCTATGGCTACACCTTC. It encodes CASRGQGAFYGYTF. The rearrangement uses TRBV28 and TRBJ1-2; 12 bases are a match to TRBD1. This CDR3 contains 14 residues. Germline V gene sequence: CDR1 MDHEN, CDR2 SYDVKM. The J segment lost 4 bases and the V segment lost 6 bases, leaving 3 bases of the junction unmatched.

V usage is TRBV11-1 and J usage is TRBJ2-3, with D tentatively TRBD1 (6 bases). V lost 4 bases, J lost 4 bases, and 12 bases lay in between. This CDR3 has 14 amino acids. Germline CDR1 reads SGHAT; CDR2 reads FQDESV (reference sequence). CDR3 in amino acids: CASSSPGVADTQYF. CDR3 DNA: TGTGCCAGCAGCTCCCCAGGGGTGGCAGATACGCAGTATTTT. The full variable domain, completed using reference TRBV11-1 and TRBJ2-3, is EAEVAQSPRYKITEKSQAVAFWCDPISGHATLYWYRQILGQGPELLVQFQDESVVDDSQLPKDRFSAERLKGVDSTLKIQPAELGDSAMYLCASSSPGVADTQYFGPGTRLTVL.

The V and J genes are TRBV6-1 and TRBJ2-5; 9 bases are a match to TRBD1. The CDR3 runs 15 residues. The trim removed 2 bases at V and 5 bases at J, leaving 6 bases unmatched. Germline V gene sequence: CDR1 MNHNS, CDR2 SASEGT. The CDR3 region has the DNA TGTGCCAGCAGTGAAAGGGGACAGGGTACGGAGACCCAGTACTTC. Its translation is CASSERGQGTETQYF.

This chain connects TRBV7-9 to TRBJ1-1; tentatively, D is TRBD1 (5 bases). The CDR3 consists of 14 residues. CDR1 is SEHNR and CDR2 is FQNEAQ in the germline V gene (reference sequence). With 5 bases removed from V and 0 bases from J, the gap between germline ends came to 10 bases. The CDR3 loop is CASSEQGMNTEAFF. Here the CDR3 DNA reads TGTGCCAGCAGCGAGCAGGGAATGAACACTGAAGCTTTCTTT.

The V and J genes are TRBV5-1 and TRBJ2-7, with 9 bases matching TRBD2. The CDR3 sequence is 15 residues long. Looked up from germline, CDR1 is SGHRS and CDR2 is YFSETQ. V trimming: 0 bases; J trimming: 3 bases; junction bases outside the gene matches: 4. As DNA, the CDR3 is TGCGCCAGCAGCTTGGCTAGCGGGATATACTACGAGCAGTACTTC. Its translation is CASSLASGIYYEQYF.

The chain employs TRBV27 and TRBJ2-5; 10 bases line up with TRBD2. V lost 5 bases to trimming and J lost 1 base; unmatched junction nucleotides: 7. The germline CDR1 and CDR2 sequences are MNHEY and SMNVEV (reference sequence). CDR3 length: 16 residues. This CDR3 is CASSTVLAGPQETQYF. The CDR3 DNA reads as TGTGCCAGCAGTACTGTACTAGCGGGGCCCCAAGAGACCCAGTACTTC.

J is TRBJ2-5 and V is TRBV2, with unresolved D. Trimming shortened V by 6 bases and J by 5 bases, and 16 bases separated the two germline ends. CDR3 length: 14 residues. Germline V gene data show CDR1 as SNHLY and CDR2 as FYNNEI. The CDR3 DNA sequence: TGTGCCAGCAGCCTGCAGGCTACCCCCGAGACCCAGTACTTC. Protein: CASSLQATPETQYF.

This clone was seen a few times. The rearrangement uses TRBV5-1 and TRBJ2-3; 8 positions match TRBD1. CDR1 SGHRS and CDR2 YFSETQ come from the germline V gene. CDR3 length: 15 amino acids. Trimming took 4 bases from V and 6 from J; bases not matched to a gene: 10. The DNA for the CDR3 is TGCGCCAGCAGCCCTGGGACAGGCTTAGTGGATACGCAGTATTTT. It translates to CASSPGTGLVDTQYF.

The V gene is TRBV6-5, the J gene TRBJ2-7; 10 bases align to TRBD2. The CDR3 has 14 residues. The J segment lost 6 bases and the V segment lost 5 bases, leaving 7 bases of the junction unmatched. Per the germline V gene, CDR1 is MNHEY and CDR2 is SVGAGI. The CDR3 sequence is CASSISGRWGEQYF. In nucleotides, the CDR3 is TGTGCCAGCAGTATTAGCGGGAGGTGGGGCGAGCAGTACTTC.

V and J are TRBV27 and TRBJ1-1; D is possibly TRBD1 (6 bases). This CDR3 has 13 amino acids. Germline V gives CDR1 MNHEY, CDR2 SMNVEV (reference sequence). The ends were cut back, 4 bases at V and 4 bases at J, with 10 bases in the middle. The DNA of the CDR3 is TGTGCCAGCAGTTATTACAGGGCCACTGAAGCTTTCTTT. This sequence encodes CASSYYRATEAFF.

The chain uses TRBV7-9 and TRBJ2-6; TRBD2 is a possible D gene (6 bases). V was shortened by 4 bases and J by 0 bases, with 16 bases between the two germline ends. Looked up from germline, CDR1 is SEHNR and CDR2 is FQNEAQ (reference sequence). The CDR3 consists of 18 residues. The CDR3 sequence is CASSYGGYSPSGANVLTF. In DNA, the CDR3 is TGTGCCAGCAGCTACGGAGGGTATAGCCCCTCTGGGGCCAACGTCCTGACTTTC.

The V and J genes are TRBV6-5 and TRBJ1-2; a weak D match, TRBD1 (5 bases). This CDR3 is built from 12 residues. Trimming cost V 7 bases and J 3 bases, with 9 bases left between them. Germline V CDR1 and CDR2: MNHEY, SVGAGI. CDR3 sequence (DNA): TGTGCCAGCACCGGAGGGGACTATGGCTACACCTTC. Encoded protein: CASTGGDYGYTF.

This chain links TRBV5-1 with TRBJ2-3; TRBD2 aligns across 7 bases. This CDR3 has 15 residues. With V trimmed by 5 bases and J by 0 bases, 6 bases remained unmatched. The germline V gene has CDR1 SGHRS and CDR2 YFSETQ. The CDR3 region has the DNA TGCGCCAGCAGGTCACGGGGAGGGAGCACAGATACGCAGTATTTT. It encodes CASRSRGGSTDTQYF. The full variable domain, completed using reference TRBV5-1 and TRBJ2-3, is KAGVTQTPRYLIKTRGQQVTLSCSPISGHRSVSWYQQTPGQGLQFLFEYFSETQRNKGNFPGRFSGRQFSNSRSEMNVSTLELGDSALYLCASRSRGGSTDTQYFGPGTRLTVL.

The CDR3 nucleotides are TGTGCCAGCAGGACTTTAAGTTCTTACAATGAGCAGTTCTTC. It codes for CASRTLSSYNEQFF. The chain combines TRBV6-1 with TRBJ2-1; D uncertain. Germline V CDR1 and CDR2: MNHNS, SASEGT. CDR3 length equals 14 residues. Trimming cost V 6 bases and J 4 bases, with 13 bases left between them.

The chain combines TRBV7-8 with TRBJ1-5, with D perhaps matching TRBD1 (5 bases). The CDR3 runs 17 residues. With 5 bases removed from V and 0 bases from J, the gap between germline ends came to 17 bases. Per germline, CDR1 SGHVS and CDR2 FQNEAQ. The CDR3 DNA is TGTGCCAGCAGCCAGGGAGTCGGGCGGGGTAGCAATCAGCCCCAGCATTTT. This gives the protein CASSQGVGRGSNQPQHF.